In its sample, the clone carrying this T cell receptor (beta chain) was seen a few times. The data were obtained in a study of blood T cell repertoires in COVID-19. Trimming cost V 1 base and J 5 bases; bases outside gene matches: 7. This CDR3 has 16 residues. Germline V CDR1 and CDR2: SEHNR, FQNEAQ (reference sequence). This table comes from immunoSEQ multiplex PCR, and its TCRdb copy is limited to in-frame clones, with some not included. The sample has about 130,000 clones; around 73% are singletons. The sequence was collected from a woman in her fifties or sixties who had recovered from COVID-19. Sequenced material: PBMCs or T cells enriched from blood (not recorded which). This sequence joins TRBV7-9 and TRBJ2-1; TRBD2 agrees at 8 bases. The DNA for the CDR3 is TGTGCCAGCAGCTTAGGCTTAGCGGGGTCTCACAATGAGCAGTTCTTC. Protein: CASSLGLAGSHNEQFF. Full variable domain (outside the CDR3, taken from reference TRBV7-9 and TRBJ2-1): DTGVSQNPRHKITKRGQNVTFRCDPISEHNRLYWYRQTLGQGPEFLTYFQNEAQLEKSRLLSDRFSAERPKGSFSTLEIQRTEQGDSAMYLCASSLGLAGSHNEQFFGPGTRLTVL.